The 2 T cell receptor beta chains reported below all come from one sample, sequenced in a study of Tregs in tolerant kidney transplant recipients. The method was immunoSEQ multiplex PCR; TCRdb's version includes in-frame clones alone and lacks a portion of them. The table includes 240,000 or so clones, 84% detected once. The sample taken for sequencing was CD4+ T cells from blood. The source is a human donor in good health.

The chain employs TRBV15 and TRBJ1-1; TRBD1 aligns across 9 bases. This CDR3 contains 16 residues. CDR1 LNHNV and CDR2 YYDKDF come from the germline V gene (reference sequence). J was trimmed by 4 bases and V by 4 bases; bases with no gene match: 10. The CDR3 sequence: CATSTPGQGRGTEAFF. The DNA for the CDR3 is TGTGCCACCAGCACCCCGGGACAGGGTCGGGGCACTGAAGCTTTCTTT.

The chain is built from TRBV27 and TRBJ1-6, with D possibly matching TRBD1 (5 bases). CDR3 size: 14 residues. The germline V gene encodes CDR1 MNHEY and CDR2 SMNVEV (reference sequence). The germline V and J ends were trimmed by 3 bases and 9 bases, with 12 bases remaining between them. The DNA for the CDR3 is TGTGCCAGCAGTTTCAAGGACATGAGTTCACCCCTCCACTTT. This codes for CASSFKDMSSPLHF.